The 9 T cell receptor beta chains listed next were all sequenced from one sample in a study of molecular identifiers for immune sequencing clone quantification. TCRdb re-called the PCR reads with MiXCR, one entry per CDR3 protein. The table includes about 640,000 distinct CDR3 sequences, just under 20% detected once. Sequencing was done on a sample of naive CD8+ T cells from blood, with Jurkat cell RNA spiked in. As to subset: FACS-sorted CD8+CD4-CCR7+CD45RA+ naive T cells. Receptors originate from a human donor in good health. Some libraries in this study had Jurkat cell RNA spiked in.

Worth noting for this clonotype: This may be a read error: a much more frequent sequence differs by one nucleotide. This rearrangement joins TRBV24-1 to TRBJ2-6, with a weak D call TRBD1 (5 bases). The CDR3 runs to 15 residues. Germline CDR1 reads KGHDR; CDR2 reads SFDVKD. CDR3 sequence: CATSDQTSGANVLAF. For the CDR3, the DNA is TGTGCCACCAGTGATCAAACCAGTGGGGCCAACGTCCTGGCTTTC.

The table lists this clonotype with many counts. The chain recombines TRBV28 with TRBJ2-5; TRBD2 matches at 10 bases. Germline values: CDR1 MDHEN, CDR2 SYDVKM. The CDR3 length is 16 residues. The junction had 9 bases not matched to a gene; V was cut back by 3 bases and J by 5 bases. Here the CDR3 reads CASSFLLLAGSETQYF. CDR3 coding DNA: TGTGCCAGCAGTTTCCTTCTACTAGCGGGAAGTGAGACCCAGTACTTC.

With respect to this clonotype: This clone may be a read error of a much larger clone one base away. This chain links TRBV5-4 with TRBJ2-2; TRBD2 is a possible D gene (5 bases). Germline loops: CDR1 SGHNT, CDR2 YYREEE (reference sequence). The length of the CDR3 is 14 residues. The CDR3 sequence is CASSLGPDVGELLF. CDR3 DNA: TGTGCCAGCAGCTTGGGACCGGATGTCGGGGAGCTGCTTTTT.

On this clonotype itself: This may be a read error, as it is one base from a much larger clone. This sequence joins TRBV4-3 and TRBJ1-2; unclear D gene. Trimming took off 0 bases at V and 4 bases at J, with 12 bases between the two ends. CDR1 is LGHNA and CDR2 is YSLEER in the germline V gene. This CDR3 spans 15 amino acids. The CDR3 protein is CASSQDATQSYGYTF. Written as DNA, the CDR3 is TGCGCCAGCAGCCAAGATGCCACCCAGTCCTATGGCTACACCTTC.

This clonotype was seen repeatedly, ten times or more. This chain links TRBV7-2 with TRBJ2-1; weak D call: TRBD1 (5 bases). The CDR3 sequence is 15 residues long. Germline CDR1 SGHTA, CDR2 FQGNSA. The V end lost 7 bases, the J end lost 0 bases, and 13 bases lay between the germline ends. The CDR3 loop reads CASMPWTNSYNEQFF. The CDR3 nucleotides are TGTGCCAGCATGCCATGGACAAACTCCTACAATGAGCAGTTCTTC.

As concerns this clonotype: A much larger clone lies a single base off, so this may be a read error. V and J are TRBV6-5 and TRBJ2-1; a possible D gene is TRBD1 (5 bases). This CDR3 comprises 14 residues. Germline V gives CDR1 MNHEY, CDR2 SVGAGI. CDR3 amino acids: CAGSYGSGYNEQFF. The DNA of the CDR3 is TGTGCCGGCAGTTACGGGTCAGGGTACAATGAGCAGTTCTTC.

This clonotype was observed a handful of times. The genes are TRBV27 and TRBJ1-1; 10 bases are a match to TRBD1. Trimming removed 6 bases from V and 3 bases from J; junction bases left unmatched: 4. The CDR3 totals 14 residues. From germline, CDR1 is MNHEY and CDR2 SMNVEV (reference sequence). The CDR3 region has the DNA TGTGCCAGCAGAGAAGGACAGGGGGACACTGAAGCTTTCTTT. Translated, it gives CASREGQGDTEAFF.

Comments on this clonotype: This may stem from a read error, because a much larger clone lies one nucleotide away. This chain's CDR3 is CSAREGRVSERYF. CDR3 DNA sequence: TGCAGTGCTAGAGAAGGCAGGGTGAGCGAGCGGTACTTC. This sequence joins TRBV20-1 and TRBJ2-7, with a weak D call TRBD1 (5 bases). CDR3 length: 13 amino acids. Per the germline V gene, CDR1 is DFQATT and CDR2 is SNEGSKA (reference sequence).

This clonotype has ten or more counts. This chain uses TRBV5-5 with TRBJ2-3; 12 bases fit TRBD2. J was trimmed by 3 bases and V by 1 base; bases with no gene match: 3. Germline V CDR1 and CDR2: SGHKS, YYEKEE (reference sequence). This CDR3 has 16 amino acids. The CDR3, as DNA: TGTGCCAGCAGCTTGTTTGGACTAGCGGGGACAGATACGCAGTATTTT. Translating gives CASSLFGLAGTDTQYF.